Here is one T cell receptor beta chain with its context. The sample is drawn from a study of blood T cell repertoires in COVID-19. Germline V gene data show CDR1 as SGHDT and CDR2 as YYEEEE. The CDR3 is made up of 15 amino acids. V dropped 0 bases and J dropped 10; count of bases not matched to a gene: 7. Using immunoSEQ multiplex PCR, the repertoire was profiled, and TCRdb retains in-frame clones only, with some absent. The sample contains fewer than 45,000 clones, approximately 86% of which appear only once. Source material: peripheral blood. The gene calls are TRBV5-6 and TRBJ2-1; 10 bases are shared with TRBD2. This receptor was identified in a man in his fifties or sixties with active COVID-19. Here the CDR3 DNA reads TGTGCCAGCAGCTTGGGAGCGGGGGGGCTAGGGGAGCAGTTCTTC. The encoded protein is CASSLGAGGLGEQFF. Using reference TRBV5-6 and TRBJ2-1 for the parts outside the CDR3, the full variable domain is DAGVTQSPTHLIKTRGQQVTLRCSPKSGHDTVSWYQQALGQGPQFIFQYYEEEERQRGNFPDRFSGHQFPNYSSELNVNALLLGDSALYLCASSLGAGGLGEQFFGPGTRLTVL.